The 27 T cell receptor beta chains below come from one sample, sequenced in a study of blood T cell repertoires in COVID-19. TCRdb keeps only in-frame clones here, not all; method: immunoSEQ multiplex PCR. The sample has 200,000 or so clones; 87% are singletons. The sample consisted of PBMCs or T cells enriched from blood (not recorded which). The receptor source for this set is a man aged 25 to 45 who had recovered from COVID-19.

This chain joins TRBV5-4 and TRBJ2-1; 8 bases fit TRBD1. CDR1 is SGHNT and CDR2 is YYREEE in the germline V gene (reference sequence). V dropped 4 bases and J dropped 5; count of bases not matched to a gene: 14. This CDR3 has 17 amino acids. CDR3 DNA: TGTGCCAGCAGCCCTGGAATACAGGGGGTCAGGAACAATGAGCAGTTCTTC. Translating it yields CASSPGIQGVRNNEQFF.

The table lists this clone with a count of one. This chain links TRBV5-1 with TRBJ2-3; D is possibly TRBD2 (6 bases). The CDR3 runs to 13 residues. Germline CDR1 and CDR2: SGHRS and YFSETQ. V lost 4 bases, J lost 4 bases, and 10 bases lay in between. Written as DNA, the CDR3 is TGCGCCAGCAGCACGGGACTTCCAGATACGCAGTATTTT. It specifies CASSTGLPDTQYF.

The V and J genes are TRBV4-1 and TRBJ2-2, with 9 bases fitting TRBD2. Trimming removed 8 bases from V and 6 bases from J; junction bases left unmatched: 10. The CDR3 is made up of 15 amino acids. Germline V CDR1 and CDR2: MGHRA, YSYEKL. The CDR3 DNA reads TGCGCCAGCCGTCCTGGGCTAGCGGGATCCGGGGAGCTGTTTTTT. Its protein is CASRPGLAGSGELFF.

This chain links TRBV7-2 with TRBJ1-6; a possible D gene is TRBD1 (5 bases). Germline CDR1 is SGHTA and CDR2 is FQGNSA. V lost 2 bases, J lost 8 bases, and 10 bases lay in between. The CDR3 sequence is 14 residues long. The CDR3 DNA is TGTGCCAGCAGCTTACAGGGAATGGATTCACCCCTCCACTTT. Its translation is CASSLQGMDSPLHF.

The chain recombines TRBV6-1 with TRBJ1-5; no firm D call. Germline V gives CDR1 MNHNS, CDR2 SASEGT. There are 17 residues in the CDR3. Trimming stripped 2 bases from V and 0 bases from J, with 14 bases between. CDR3 in DNA: TGTGCCAGCAGTGAAAGCTCTGGAGGGAGTAGCAATCAGCCCCAGCATTTT. Translated, it gives CASSESSGGSSNQPQHF.

The chain links TRBV4-2 to TRBJ2-7; TRBD2 matches 10 bases. The length of the CDR3 is 16 residues. V shed 0 bases, J shed 5 bases, and the junction held 7 bases outside the gene matches. Per the germline V gene, CDR1 is LGHNA and CDR2 is YNFKEQ. The CDR3 region has the DNA TGTGCCAGCAGCCAAGACGTCGCGGGACTAGCGAACGAGCAGTACTTC. Its translation: CASSQDVAGLANEQYF.

This clone was picked up one time. This CDR3 is CASSEHLTGEARNTIYF. The CDR3 DNA reads TGTGCCAGCAGTGAACACCTGACAGGGGAGGCGCGAAACACCATATATTTT. The V call is TRBV6-1, the J call TRBJ1-3, with TRBD1 identical over 8 bases. Per the germline V gene, CDR1 is MNHNS and CDR2 is SASEGT. The V gene end was trimmed by 2 bases and the J gene end by 5 bases; junction bases not matched to a gene: 11. The CDR3 is 17 amino acids.

This chain uses TRBV25-1 with TRBJ2-7; D is unresolved. The CDR3 runs to 14 residues. V lost 1 base and J 0 bases, leaving 7 bases between the germline ends. Looked up from germline, CDR1 is MGHDK and CDR2 is SYGVNS. The CDR3 DNA sequence: TGTGCCAGCAGTGAATTCTACAGCTCCTACGAGCAGTACTTC. Amino acid sequence: CASSEFYSSYEQYF.

The count of this clone is one. The CDR3 sequence: CASSASDRGPTDTQYF. In DNA, the CDR3 is TGTGCCAGCAGTGCATCGGACAGGGGGCCCACAGATACGCAGTATTTT. The chain links TRBV28 to TRBJ2-3, with TRBD1 identical over 11 bases. With V trimmed by 5 bases and J by 2 bases, 6 bases remained unmatched. Germline-derived CDR1 and CDR2 are MDHEN and SYDVKM. The CDR3 has 16 residues. Filled out from reference TRBV28 and TRBJ2-3, the complete variable domain reads DVKVTQSSRYLVKRTGEKVFLECVQDMDHENMFWYRQDPGLGLRLIYFSYDVKMKEKGDIPEGYSVSREKKERFSLILESASTNQTSMYLCASSASDRGPTDTQYFGPGTRLTVL.

The chain links TRBV10-1 to TRBJ2-7, with 8 bases matching TRBD2. The junction had 4 bases not matched to a gene; V was cut back by 4 bases and J by 2 bases. Germline-derived CDR1 and CDR2 are WNHNN and SYGVQD (reference sequence). This CDR3 is built from 14 residues. The CDR3 DNA is TGCGCCAGCAGTGGTAGCGGGAAGGCCTACGAGCAGTACTTC. It yields the protein CASSGSGKAYEQYF.

In the case of this clone: The same CDR3 also results from other DNA sequences found in this sample. V usage is TRBV10-3 and J usage is TRBJ1-1; 8 nucleotides agree with TRBD1. Germline values: CDR1 ENHRY, CDR2 SYGVKD. V gave up 7 bases and J gave up 8 bases; unmatched junction bases: 15. This CDR3 comprises 15 residues. CDR3 residues: CAIKITTGTGSEAFF. The CDR3 coding sequence is TGTGCCATCAAGATTACCACCGGGACAGGATCCGAAGCTTTCTTT.

This clone was counted once. The chain has TRBV5-1 and TRBJ2-5; no firm D call. V lost 1 base and J 3 bases, leaving 10 bases between the germline ends. Per germline, CDR1 SGHRS and CDR2 YFSETQ. The CDR3 contains 14 residues. Here the CDR3 reads CASSLQAVEETQYF. The DNA of the CDR3 is TGCGCCAGCAGCTTGCAGGCAGTAGAAGAGACCCAGTACTTC.

J is TRBJ2-1 and V is TRBV14; 10 nucleotides agree with TRBD2. The CDR3 runs to 15 residues. Per germline, CDR1 SGHDN and CDR2 FVKESK. With V trimmed by 5 bases and J by 5 bases, 6 bases remained unmatched. The CDR3 DNA sequence: TGTGCCAGCAGCGGACTAGCGGCCCCGAACAATGAGCAGTTCTTC. The encoded protein is CASSGLAAPNNEQFF.

This sequence joins TRBV28 and TRBJ1-2; 8 bases line up with TRBD1. CDR1 MDHEN and CDR2 SYDVKM come from the germline V gene. V dropped 6 bases and J dropped 3; count of bases not matched to a gene: 12. There are 16 residues in the CDR3. In DNA form, the CDR3 reads TGTGCCAGCAGCTCAACACCAGGGGGCGAGGACTATGGCTACACCTTC. It translates to CASSSTPGGEDYGYTF.

This rearrangement joins TRBV3-1 (or the pseudogene TRBV3-2) to TRBJ2-3, with TRBD2 identical over 8 bases. Trimming removed 0 bases from V and 2 bases from J; junction bases left unmatched: 4. Germline V lookup: CDR1 LGHDT, CDR2 YNNKEL (reference sequence). This CDR3 region has 16 residues. DNA for the CDR3: TGTGCCAGCAGCCAAGATTGGGGACTAGTCACAGATACGCAGTATTTT. Protein product: CASSQDWGLVTDTQYF.

The gene calls are TRBV7-2 and TRBJ1-4, with 10 bases fitting TRBD1. Germline V gives CDR1 SGHTA, CDR2 FQGNSA. Unmatched junction bases numbered 9, after V lost 7 bases and J lost 10 bases. The CDR3 consists of 14 residues. The CDR3 region has the DNA TGTGCCAGCAACTCCGACAGGGGGCAAGGAAAACTGTTTTTT. Translating it yields CASNSDRGQGKLFF.

The chain joins TRBV7-2 to TRBJ2-2, with 12 bases aligning to TRBD2. This CDR3 has 16 residues. In germline, CDR1 is SGHTA, CDR2 FQGNSA. J gave up 6 bases and V 3 bases, and 5 bases lay outside the gene matches. The CDR3 region has the DNA TGTGCCAGCAGCTTCCCTAGCGGGGGGGGACCCGGGGAGCTGTTTTTT. This codes for CASSFPSGGGPGELFF.

This clone was counted once. V and J are TRBV28 and TRBJ1-1; a weak D match, TRBD1 (5 bases). Trimming took off 2 bases at V and 4 bases at J, with 14 bases between the two ends. From germline, CDR1 is MDHEN and CDR2 SYDVKM. This CDR3 is built from 15 residues. Written as DNA, the CDR3 is TGTGCCAGCAGTTTAGGGACTCAGGGCCCCACTGAAGCTTTCTTT. It is translated as CASSLGTQGPTEAFF.

V and J are TRBV3-1 (or the pseudogene TRBV3-2) and TRBJ2-3; 8 nucleotides align to TRBD2. J lost 4 bases, V lost 1 base, and 13 bases had no gene match. This CDR3 comprises 18 residues. The germline V gene encodes CDR1 LGHDT and CDR2 YNNKEL (reference sequence). The CDR3 sequence: CASSQAPYGGAHADTQYF. As DNA, the CDR3 is TGTGCCAGCAGCCAAGCACCCTACGGGGGGGCCCATGCAGATACGCAGTATTTT.

CDR3 loop: CATRGAGRSEQFF. CDR3 sequence (DNA): TGTGCCACCAGGGGAGCGGGACGATCTGAGCAGTTCTTC. The chain employs TRBV24-1 and TRBJ2-1; 7 nucleotides line up with TRBD2. This CDR3 region has 13 residues. V was pared by 7 bases and J by 9 bases, with 8 bases of the junction left unmatched. Germline assignment: CDR1 KGHDR and CDR2 SFDVKD.

In its sample, this clone was seen once. The chain joins TRBV11-2 to TRBJ1-3, with 7 positions matching TRBD1. CDR3 length: 13 residues. Germline CDR1 SGHAT, CDR2 FQNNGV. CDR3 DNA sequence: TGTGCGACAATCGGGGACAGCCGAAACACCATATATTTT. Translation gives CATIGDSRNTIYF.

The chain has TRBV18 and TRBJ2-7; possibly TRBD1 for D (8 bases). The CDR3 runs to 16 residues. Germline CDR1 and CDR2: KGHSH and LQKENI. V shed 3 bases and J shed 2 bases, with 17 bases lying between them. This chain's CDR3 is CASSPRSGTGTYEQYF. CDR3 nucleotide sequence: TGTGCCAGCTCACCCCGGAGCGGGACAGGCACCTACGAGCAGTACTTC.

This clone was detected once. V gene TRBV7-9 combines with J gene TRBJ1-2; possible D gene TRBD1, 5 bases. Germline V gene data show CDR1 as SEHNR and CDR2 as FQNEAQ (reference sequence). The CDR3 length is 13 residues. V lost 3 bases, J lost 8 bases, and 13 bases lay in between. The CDR3 sequence: CASSFSREGGYTF. In DNA form, the CDR3 reads TGTGCCAGCAGCTTTAGCAGGGAGGGAGGCTACACCTTC.

V usage is TRBV3-1 (or the pseudogene TRBV3-2) and J usage is TRBJ1-5; TRBD1 is a possible D gene (6 bases). The CDR3 is 13 residues long. The ends were cut back, 6 bases at V and 3 bases at J, with 9 bases in the middle. Germline values: CDR1 LGHDT, CDR2 YNNKEL (reference sequence). The CDR3 protein is CASSRTVNQPQHF. The CDR3 DNA is TGTGCCAGCAGTCGGACAGTCAATCAGCCCCAGCATTTT.

There are a few counts of this clone. J is TRBJ2-1 and V is TRBV5-8, with D hard to call. The V end was cut by 0 bases, the J end by 7 bases, with 5 bases between. Germline V gene lookup returns CDR1 SGHTS and CDR2 YDEGEE. This CDR3 contains 12 residues. The CDR3 region is CASSLATNEQFF. The DNA of the CDR3 is TGTGCCAGCAGCTTGGCTACGAATGAGCAGTTCTTC.

The chain employs TRBV19 and TRBJ2-5, with 7 positions matching TRBD2. With 11 bases clipped from V and 5 bases from J, the junction kept 14 bases outside the gene matches. Germline V CDR1 and CDR2: LNHDA, SQIVND (reference sequence). The CDR3 loop spans 14 amino acids. This CDR3 is CASNTGEGLETQYF. CDR3 nucleotide sequence: TGTGCCTCGAACACCGGGGAGGGCTTGGAGACCCAGTACTTC.

The chain combines TRBV5-1 with TRBJ2-3; possible D gene TRBD2, 5 bases. V was trimmed by 5 bases and J by 6 bases, leaving 16 bases between them. This CDR3 has 14 amino acids. Looked up from germline, CDR1 is SGHRS and CDR2 is YFSETQ. For the CDR3, the DNA is TGCGCCAGCAGTCCCGGGAACCCCCGCGATACGCAGTATTTT. This translates into CASSPGNPRDTQYF.